This T cell receptor (beta chain) was obtained from a study of blood T cell repertoires in COVID-19 (TCRdb year 2020). A note on the overall study: The collaborator samples originated in the United States, Italy and Spain and spanned the acute and convalescent phases of COVID-19. The repertoires were released in a freely available public database intended as a resource for research on the immune response to SARS-CoV-2. The material from the prospective study consisted of cDNA or gDNA derived from T cells, B-cell-depleted T cells, or PBMCs. Deeply sampled blood TCRbeta repertoires from subjects exposed to, actively infected with, or recovered from COVID-19 were included in the dataset. Samples came from the ongoing ImmuneRACE study (first 160 participants) plus 1,254 subjects from 6 global collaborators. The sample metadata nearly always contained a de-identified subject ID, COVID-19 status, age in years and sex. HLA class I and class II types, where available, came from metadata supplied by the sample provider rather than from assay-based typing.

The collaborating institutions used their own protocols to collect whole blood in K2EDTA tubes. Collaborator samples were shipped for TCRbeta analysis as frozen whole blood, isolated PBMCs, or DNA extracted from either sample type. V is cut by 1 base and J by 6 bases, and the space between the germline ends is 16 bases. Via the germline V gene, CDR1 is MGHRA and CDR2 YSYEKL. The CDR3 covers 15 residues, taking in both the cysteine and the phenylalanine. The only DNA kept is the CDR3, 45 bases in frame from the first base. TCRbeta CDR3 regions were amplified from genomic DNA using the immunoSEQ Assay, a bias-controlled multiplex PCR. For the original study's pipeline: The number of nucleated cells in each sample was estimated by amplification of reference gene primers within the assay. To quantify the absolute abundance of each unique TCRbeta CDR3 rearrangement, sequence reads were collapsed and filtered. For each sample, productive Simpson clonality was calculated as the square root of Simpson's diversity index across productive rearrangements. What TCRdb holds here is the immuneACCESS table cut down to in-frame rearrangements. Part of the clones is not present; checked against another copy, under half of the missing clones reflect an unresolved V gene, and the others are unexplained. V and J calls and clone size come straight from that table; D and trimming were deduced from the DNA. For this sample the table gives approximately 150,000 clones, of which around 87% were detected only once. Less than 10% of the sample belongs to the ten largest clones.

About this clone itself: No antigen is known for it. Qualities for individual bases were not recorded, and no much larger clone is one base off.

Results the study describes overall, beyond this receptor: How much clinical and demographic metadata was included differed by source and by participant, and the metadata was provided uncurated.

Recombination joined TRBV4-1 with TRBJ2-7; TRBD2 is a weak D gene call, 5 bases matching. Sequencing was carried out using peripheral blood. The clonotype comes from a woman between 50 and 59 years old with active or convalescent COVID-19. The DNA sequence is given as TGCGCCAGCAGCCAAGGCCACAGTAAAGCGGTCGAGCAGTACTTC. This yields the protein CASSQGHSKAVEQYF.